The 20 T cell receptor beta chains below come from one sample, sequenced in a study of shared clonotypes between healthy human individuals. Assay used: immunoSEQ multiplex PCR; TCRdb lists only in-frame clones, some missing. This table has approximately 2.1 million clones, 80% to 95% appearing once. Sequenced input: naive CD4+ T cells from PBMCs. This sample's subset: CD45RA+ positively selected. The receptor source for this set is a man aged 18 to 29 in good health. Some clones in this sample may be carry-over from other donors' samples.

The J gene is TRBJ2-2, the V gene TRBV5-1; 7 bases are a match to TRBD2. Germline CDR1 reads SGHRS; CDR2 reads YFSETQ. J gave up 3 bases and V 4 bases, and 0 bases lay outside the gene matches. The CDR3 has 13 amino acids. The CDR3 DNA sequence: TGCGCCAGCAGCGCGGGGGACACCGGGGAGCTGTTTTTT. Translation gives CASSAGDTGELFF.

The CDR3 nucleotides are TGTGCCAGCTCACCTTACGACGGGGCCCGGGGCACCGGGGAGCTGTTTTTT. Its protein product is CASSPYDGARGTGELFF. The chain combines TRBV18 with TRBJ2-2, with D possibly called TRBD1 or TRBD2 (5 bases each). Trimming took 3 bases from V and 4 from J, leaving 18 bases between them. In germline, CDR1 is KGHSH, CDR2 LQKENI. This CDR3 region has 17 residues.

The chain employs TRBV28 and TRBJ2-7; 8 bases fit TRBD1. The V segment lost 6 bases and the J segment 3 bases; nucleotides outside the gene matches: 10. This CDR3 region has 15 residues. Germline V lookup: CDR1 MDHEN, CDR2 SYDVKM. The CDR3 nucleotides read TGTGCCAGCAGGTCTTACCAGGGGGCGGGCTACGAGCAGTACTTC. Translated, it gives CASRSYQGAGYEQYF. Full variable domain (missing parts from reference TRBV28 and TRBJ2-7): DVKVTQSSRYLVKRTGEKVFLECVQDMDHENMFWYRQDPGLGLRLIYFSYDVKMKEKGDIPEGYSVSREKKERFSLILESASTNQTSMYLCASRSYQGAGYEQYFGPGTRLTVT.

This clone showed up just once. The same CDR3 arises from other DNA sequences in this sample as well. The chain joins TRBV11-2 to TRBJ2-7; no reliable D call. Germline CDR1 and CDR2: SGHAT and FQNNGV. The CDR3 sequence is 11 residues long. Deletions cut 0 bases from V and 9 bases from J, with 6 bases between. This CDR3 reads CASSLDLGQYF. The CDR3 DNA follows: TGTGCCAGCAGCTTAGATCTGGGGCAGTACTTC.

The CDR3: CASSLQGLGEKLFF. The CDR3 DNA is TGTGCCAGCAGCTTGCAGGGTCTCGGTGAAAAACTGTTTTTT. V usage is TRBV5-8 and J usage is TRBJ1-4, with D possibly matching TRBD1 (5 bases). Germline CDR1 is SGHTS and CDR2 is YDEGEE. The V end was cut by 1 base, the J end by 7 bases, with 11 bases between. This CDR3 contains 14 residues.

CDR3 in amino acids: CASSPDRVLNTIYF. The DNA of the CDR3 is TGCGCCAGCAGCCCAGACAGGGTACTCAACACCATATATTTT. The chain has TRBV4-1 and TRBJ1-3; 7 nucleotides line up with TRBD1. V lost 4 bases to trimming and J lost 7 bases; unmatched junction nucleotides: 7. The V gene's germline CDR1 is MGHRA and CDR2 YSYEKL. This CDR3 comprises 14 residues.

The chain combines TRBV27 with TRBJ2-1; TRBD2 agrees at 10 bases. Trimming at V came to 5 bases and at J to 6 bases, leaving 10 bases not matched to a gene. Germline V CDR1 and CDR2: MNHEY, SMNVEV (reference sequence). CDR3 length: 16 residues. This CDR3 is CASSTRGTSVFNEQFF. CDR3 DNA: TGTGCCAGCAGTACCCGCGGGACTAGCGTGTTCAATGAGCAGTTCTTC.

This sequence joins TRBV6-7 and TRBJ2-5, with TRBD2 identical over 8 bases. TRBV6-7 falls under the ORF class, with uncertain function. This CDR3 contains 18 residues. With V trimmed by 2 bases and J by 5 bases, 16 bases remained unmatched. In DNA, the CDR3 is TGTGCCAGCAGTTACCCGGGACTAGTTTATACCCCCCCGGAGACCCAGTACTTC. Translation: CASSYPGLVYTPPETQYF.

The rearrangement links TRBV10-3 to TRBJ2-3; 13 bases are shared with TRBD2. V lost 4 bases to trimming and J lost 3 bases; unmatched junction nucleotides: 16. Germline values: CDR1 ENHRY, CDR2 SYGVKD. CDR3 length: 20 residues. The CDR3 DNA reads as TGTGCCATCAGTGGGGGAGGACTAGCGGGAGAGACTTGGGTTACAGATACGCAGTATTTT. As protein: CAISGGGLAGETWVTDTQYF.

This CDR3 reads CASTPARTGKLGTEAFF. The CDR3 region has the DNA TGTGCCAGTACTCCCGCAAGGACAGGGAAGCTAGGAACTGAAGCTTTCTTT. The chain combines TRBV19 with TRBJ1-1; the match to TRBD1 covers 8 bases. The CDR3 is 17 amino acids. CDR1 LNHDA and CDR2 SQIVND come from the germline V gene (reference sequence). J was trimmed by 5 bases and V by 7 bases; bases with no gene match: 18.

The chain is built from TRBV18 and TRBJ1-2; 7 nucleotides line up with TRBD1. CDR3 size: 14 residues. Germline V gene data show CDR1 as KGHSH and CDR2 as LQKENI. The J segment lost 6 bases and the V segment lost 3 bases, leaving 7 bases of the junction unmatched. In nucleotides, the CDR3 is TGTGCCAGCTCACCGGGCAGGGGGTATGATGGCTACACCTTC. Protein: CASSPGRGYDGYTF.

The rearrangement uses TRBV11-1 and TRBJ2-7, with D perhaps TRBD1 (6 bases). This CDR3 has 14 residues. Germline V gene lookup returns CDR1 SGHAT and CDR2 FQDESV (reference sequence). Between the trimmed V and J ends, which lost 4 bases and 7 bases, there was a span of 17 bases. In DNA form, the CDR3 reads TGTGCCAGCAGCTCCCTCTTGACAGGCATGGAGCAGTACTTC. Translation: CASSSLLTGMEQYF.

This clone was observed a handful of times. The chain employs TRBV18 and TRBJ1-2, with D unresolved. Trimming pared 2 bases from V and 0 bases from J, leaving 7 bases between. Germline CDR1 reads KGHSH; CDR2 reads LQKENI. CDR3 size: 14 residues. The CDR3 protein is CASSPGPTNYGYTF. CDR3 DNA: TGTGCCAGCTCACCAGGGCCCACTAACTATGGCTACACCTTC.

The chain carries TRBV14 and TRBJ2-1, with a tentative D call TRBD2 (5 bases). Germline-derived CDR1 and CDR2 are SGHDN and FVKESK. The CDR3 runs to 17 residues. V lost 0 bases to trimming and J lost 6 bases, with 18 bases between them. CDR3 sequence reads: CASSQDVRDRPRNEQFF. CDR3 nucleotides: TGTGCCAGCAGCCAAGATGTACGGGATCGTCCCCGCAATGAGCAGTTCTTC.

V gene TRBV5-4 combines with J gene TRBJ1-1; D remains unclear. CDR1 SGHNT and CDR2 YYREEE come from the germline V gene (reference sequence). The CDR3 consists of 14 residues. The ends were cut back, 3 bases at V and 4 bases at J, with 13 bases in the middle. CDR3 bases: TGTGCCAGCAGCTCAGTAGGGTGGGCCACTGAAGCTTTCTTT. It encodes CASSSVGWATEAFF.

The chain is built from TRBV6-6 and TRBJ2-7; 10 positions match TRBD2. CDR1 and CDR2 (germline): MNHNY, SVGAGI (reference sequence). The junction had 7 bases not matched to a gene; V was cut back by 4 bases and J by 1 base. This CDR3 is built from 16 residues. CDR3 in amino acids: CASSLAGGLISYEQYF. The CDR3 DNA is TGTGCCAGCAGTTTAGCGGGAGGTCTCATTTCCTACGAGCAGTACTTC.

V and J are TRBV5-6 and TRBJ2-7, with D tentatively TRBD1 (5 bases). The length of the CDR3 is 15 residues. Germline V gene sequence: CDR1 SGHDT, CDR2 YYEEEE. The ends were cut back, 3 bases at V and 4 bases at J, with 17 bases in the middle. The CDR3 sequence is CASSSWGAQGYEQYF. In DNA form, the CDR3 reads TGTGCCAGCAGCTCATGGGGTGCCCAGGGTTACGAGCAGTACTTC.

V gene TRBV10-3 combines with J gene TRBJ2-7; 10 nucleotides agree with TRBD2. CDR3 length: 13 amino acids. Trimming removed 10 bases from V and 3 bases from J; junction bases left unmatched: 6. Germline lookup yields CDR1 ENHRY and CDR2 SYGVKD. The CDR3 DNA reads TGTGCCACCCTAGCGGGAGAGGGCTACGAGCAGTACTTC. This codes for CATLAGEGYEQYF.

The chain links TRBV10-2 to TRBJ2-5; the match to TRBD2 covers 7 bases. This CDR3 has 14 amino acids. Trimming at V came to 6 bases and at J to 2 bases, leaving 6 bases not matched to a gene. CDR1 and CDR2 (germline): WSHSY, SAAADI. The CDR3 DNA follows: TGCGCCAGCAGGACCCGGACTAGTCAAGAGACCCAGTACTTC. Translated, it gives CASRTRTSQETQYF.

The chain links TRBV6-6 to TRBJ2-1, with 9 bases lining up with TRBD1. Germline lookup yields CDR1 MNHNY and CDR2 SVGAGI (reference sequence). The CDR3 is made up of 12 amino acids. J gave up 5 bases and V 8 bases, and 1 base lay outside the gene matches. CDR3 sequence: CASGDRDNEQFF. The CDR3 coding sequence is TGTGCCAGCGGGGACAGGGACAATGAGCAGTTCTTC.